This is a list of T cell receptor beta chains from one sample in a study of control samples from healthy donors and cancer patients. Using immunoSEQ multiplex PCR, the repertoire was profiled, and TCRdb retains in-frame clones only, with some absent. The sample holds 150,000 to 200,000 clones; about 87% are singletons and the top ten take more than 10%. Material for sequencing was blood. These receptors were taken from a man aged 30 to 45 in good health. Each CDR3 is given without its conserved first and last residue.

>TRBV5-5
ASSAGVGTDTQY
>TRBV4-1
ASSQGATARGNNEQF
>TRBV14
ASSQAGTGSNYGYT
>TRBV7-9
ASSLVGSGSGNTIY
>TRBV3-1/TRBV3-2
ASSPPGDRGSNEQF
>TRBV3-1/TRBV3-2
ASSQVGWAELNTIY
>TRBV5-1
ASSPSGAQETQY
>TRBV6-5
ASSYRQGDGYT
>TRBV7-9
ASSSSQNTEAF
>TRBV5-8
ASSPGGARTGELF
>TRBV11-3
ASSLPAGTQY
>TRBV28
ASSLALAGVGTDTQY
>TRBV5-1
ASSLGNRGGNTIY
>TRBV28
ASRPGQANSPLH
>TRBV16
ASSRTGTQNTEAF
>TRBV5-4
ASSLITNTEAF
>TRBV28
ASSLSQFGYT
>TRBV9
ASSPRENPTNEKLF
>TRBV4-1
ASSQASTGAYYEQY
>TRBV24-1
ATSDRVSNEQF
>TRBV5-4
ASSLDVGLAGGPGQF
>TRBV10-1
ASSGRGPHQPQH
>TRBV14
ASSEERSSYNEQF
>TRBV4-3
ASSQAEQSYGYT